This entry is about one T cell receptor beta chain. Its antigen is not identified. The source of the sample is a study of CD8 T cells in ankylosing spondylitis. Broader study findings: Made up of about eight highly homologous variants, a TCR beta motif appeared characteristic of ankylosing spondylitis blood. Some motif variants were previously reported in reactive arthritis synovial fluid and blood. Disease-linked clones proved CD8+ and comparatively uncommon in peripheral blood.

Quantitative 5'-RACE with molecular barcodes produced the TCR beta libraries. TCRdb called the 5' RACE reads again in MiXCR, with one record for every CDR3 protein. The sample yields approximately 180,000 distinct CDR3 sequences, 15% to 20% seen once. The sequencing input was blood, either unsorted or a sorted T cell fraction (not recorded which). The sequence derives from a male donor aged 10-30 years with ankylosing spondylitis or in good health (not recorded which).

The CDR3, as DNA: TGTGCCAGCAGGCCTAGCGGGAGCTTATACGAGCAGTACTTC. Protein product: CASRPSGSLYEQYF. The chain has TRBV7-2 and TRBJ2-7; 10 bases align to TRBD2. V lost 6 bases to trimming and J lost 4 bases; unmatched junction nucleotides: 6. Per germline, CDR1 SGHTA and CDR2 FQGNSA. The CDR3 sequence is 14 residues long.